These T cell receptor beta chains were read from a single sample in a study of vaccination and CD4 T cells after COVID-19. MiXCR was run by TCRdb on the PCR reads, yielding one entry per CDR3 protein. Of 25,000 to 35,000 distinct CDR3 sequences listed, roughly 50% are singletons. Source: CD4+ T cells from blood, taken about 7 months after SARS-CoV-2 vaccination. Every receptor here comes from a human donor who had recovered from COVID-19. CDR3s include the opening cysteine and the closing phenylalanine or tryptophan. The D gene is left open where the match is weak. Clone size is not always given. Where it is, it says once, few, many or a class for expanded clones.

>NA|17|TRBV6-5|TRBJ2-5|NA
TGTGCCAGCAGTTACCCCCCTCGGGGAGGCGGGCAAGAGACCCAGTACTTC
CASSYPPRGGGQETQYF
>NA|15|TRBV27|TRBJ1-1|NA
TGTGCCAGCAGTTTGGGGGCCTTAGGAGACACTGAAGCTTTCTTT
CASSLGALGDTEAFF
>few|13|TRBV19|TRBJ2-5|NA
TGTGCCAGTAGTATCTCCAGGGAAGAGACCCAGTACTTC
CASSISREETQYF
>NA|11|TRBV7-9|TRBJ2-5|NA
TGTGCCAGCAGCGGTGCGGAGACCCAGTACTTC
CASSGAETQYF
>NA|16|TRBV28|TRBJ2-2|NA
TGTGCCAGCAGAAATCCTAGGAGGAGGTTCGCCGGGGAGCTGTTTTTT
CASRNPRRRFAGELFF
>few|14|TRBV6-1|TRBJ1-2|NA
TGTGCCAGCAGTGATAGGGGGTTCGGCTATGGCTACACCTTC
CASSDRGFGYGYTF
>NA|17|TRBV5-4|TRBJ1-2|TRBD1
TGTGCCAGCAGCTTTGGGACAGTACGCCTATTATCCTATGGCTACACCTTC
CASSFGTVRLLSYGYTF
>NA|15|TRBV4-1|TRBJ2-1|NA
TGCGCCAGCAGCCAGCAAGACGGGGTCTACAATGAGCAGTTCTTC
CASSQQDGVYNEQFF
>few|15|TRBV15|TRBJ2-5|NA
TGTGCCACCAGCAGAGATAGGAATGACCAAGAGACCCAGTACTTC
CATSRDRNDQETQYF
>NA|15|TRBV27|TRBJ1-2|TRBD1
TGTGCCAGCAGTTTTGACAGGGACTCATTCTATGGCTACACCTTC
CASSFDRDSFYGYTF
>few|14|TRBV20-1|TRBJ2-1|TRBD2
TGCAGTGCTTTTACCGGGACTAGCAGCTATGAGCAGTTCTTC
CSAFTGTSSYEQFF
>NA|14|TRBV2|TRBJ1-3|NA
TGTGCCAGCACTGAGACAGACTCTGGAAACACCATATATTTT
CASTETDSGNTIYF
>few|13|TRBV7-3|TRBJ2-7|NA
TGTGCCAGCAGCTTTACGGGAGACTACGAGCAGTACTTC
CASSFTGDYEQYF
>NA|14|TRBV4-2|TRBJ2-3|TRBD2
TGTGCCAGCAGCGTAGCGGGAGAGGCAGATACGCAGTATTTT
CASSVAGEADTQYF
>NA|16|TRBV12-3/TRBV12-4|TRBJ1-1|NA
TGTGCCAGCAGGCTCTTAGGGGTACAGACGAACACTGAAGCTTTCTTT
CASRLLGVQTNTEAFF
>NA|13|TRBV4-2|TRBJ1-2|NA
TGTGCCAGCAGCTTTCAGGGGAACTATGGCTACACCTTC
CASSFQGNYGYTF
>NA|14|TRBV28|TRBJ1-1|TRBD1
TGTGCCAGCAGTGTAGGGACAGGGAACACTGAAGCTTTCTTT
CASSVGTGNTEAFF
>NA|11|TRBV27|TRBJ2-3|NA
TGTGCCAGCAGTCGCCAAGATACGCAGTATTTT
CASSRQDTQYF